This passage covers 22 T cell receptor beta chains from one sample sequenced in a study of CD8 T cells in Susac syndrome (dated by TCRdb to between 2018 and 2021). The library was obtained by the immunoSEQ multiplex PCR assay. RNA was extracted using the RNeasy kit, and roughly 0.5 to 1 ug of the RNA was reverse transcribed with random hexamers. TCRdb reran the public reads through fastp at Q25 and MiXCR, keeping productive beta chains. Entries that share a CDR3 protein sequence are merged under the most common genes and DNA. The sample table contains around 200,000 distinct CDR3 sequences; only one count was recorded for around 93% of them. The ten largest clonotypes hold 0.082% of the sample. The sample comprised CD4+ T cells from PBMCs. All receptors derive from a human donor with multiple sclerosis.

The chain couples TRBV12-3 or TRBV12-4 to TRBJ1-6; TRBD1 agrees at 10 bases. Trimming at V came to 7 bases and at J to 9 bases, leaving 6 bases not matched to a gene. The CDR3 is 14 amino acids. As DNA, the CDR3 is TGTGCCAGCACTCCGACAGGGGGCGGTTCACCCCTCCACTTT. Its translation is CASTPTGGGSPLHF.

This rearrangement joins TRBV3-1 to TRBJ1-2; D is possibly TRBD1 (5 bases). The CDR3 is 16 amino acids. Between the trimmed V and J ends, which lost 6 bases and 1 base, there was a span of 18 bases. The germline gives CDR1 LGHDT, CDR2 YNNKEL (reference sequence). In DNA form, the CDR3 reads TGTGCCAGCAGATTCGACCGGGACCCATATAACTATGGCTACACCTTC. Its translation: CASRFDRDPYNYGYTF.

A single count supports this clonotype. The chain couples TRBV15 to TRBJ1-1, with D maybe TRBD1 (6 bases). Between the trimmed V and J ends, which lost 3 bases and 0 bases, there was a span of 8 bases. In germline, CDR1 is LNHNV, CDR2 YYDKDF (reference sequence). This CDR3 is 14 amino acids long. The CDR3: CATSSDRLNTEAFF. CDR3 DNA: TGTGCCACCAGCAGCGACAGGCTGAACACTGAAGCTTTCTTT. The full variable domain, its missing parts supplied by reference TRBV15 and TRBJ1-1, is DAMVIQNPRYQVTQFGKPVTLSCSQTLNHNVMYWYQQKSSQAPKLLFHYYDKDFNNEADTPDNFQSRRPNTSFCFLDIRSPGLGDTAMYLCATSSDRLNTEAFFGQGTRLTVV.

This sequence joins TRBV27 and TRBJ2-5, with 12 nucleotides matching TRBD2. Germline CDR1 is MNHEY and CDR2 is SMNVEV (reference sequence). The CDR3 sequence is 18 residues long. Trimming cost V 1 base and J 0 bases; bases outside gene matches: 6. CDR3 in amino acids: CASSLLRTSGEYQETQYF. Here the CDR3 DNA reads TGTGCCAGCAGTTTATTACGGACTAGCGGGGAGTACCAAGAGACCCAGTACTTC.

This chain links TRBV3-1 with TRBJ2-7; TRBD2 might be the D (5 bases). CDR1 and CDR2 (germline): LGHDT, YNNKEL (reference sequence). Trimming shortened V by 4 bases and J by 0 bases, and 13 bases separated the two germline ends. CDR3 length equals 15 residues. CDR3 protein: CASSLAPGGSYEQYF. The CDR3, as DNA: TGTGCCAGCAGCCTGGCCCCAGGAGGCTCCTACGAGCAGTACTTC.

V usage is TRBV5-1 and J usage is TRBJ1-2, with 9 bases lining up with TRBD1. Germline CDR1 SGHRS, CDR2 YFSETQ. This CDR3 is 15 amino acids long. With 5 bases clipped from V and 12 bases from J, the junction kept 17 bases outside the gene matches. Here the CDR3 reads CASRQGWTGDSKDTF. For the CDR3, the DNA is TGCGCCAGCAGGCAGGGGTGGACAGGGGACTCAAAGGACACCTTC.

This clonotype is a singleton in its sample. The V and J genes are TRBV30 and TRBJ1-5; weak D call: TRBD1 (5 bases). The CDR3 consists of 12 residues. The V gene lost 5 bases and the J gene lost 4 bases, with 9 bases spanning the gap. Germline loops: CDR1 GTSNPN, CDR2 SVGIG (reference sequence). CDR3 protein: CAWDWGNQPQHF. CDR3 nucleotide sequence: TGTGCCTGGGACTGGGGGAATCAGCCCCAGCATTTT.

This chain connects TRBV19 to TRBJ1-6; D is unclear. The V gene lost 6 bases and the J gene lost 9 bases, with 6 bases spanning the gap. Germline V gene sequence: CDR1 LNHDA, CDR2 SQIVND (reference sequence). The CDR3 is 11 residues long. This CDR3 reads CASRNGSPLHF. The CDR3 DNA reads TGTGCCAGTAGAAATGGTTCACCCCTCCACTTT. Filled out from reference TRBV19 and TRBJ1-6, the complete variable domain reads DGGITQSPKYLFRKEGQNVTLSCEQNLNHDAMYWYRQDPGQGLRLIYYSQIVNDFQKGDIAEGYSVSREKKESFPLTVTSAQKNPTAFYLCASRNGSPLHFGNGTRLTVT.

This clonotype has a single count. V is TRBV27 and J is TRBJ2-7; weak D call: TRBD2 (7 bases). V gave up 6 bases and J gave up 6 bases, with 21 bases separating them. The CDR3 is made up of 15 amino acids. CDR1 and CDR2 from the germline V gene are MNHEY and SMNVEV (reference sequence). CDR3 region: CASSKEGRGAGEQYF. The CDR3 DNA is TGTGCCAGCAGCAAGGAGGGGAGGGGGGCTGGCGAGCAGTACTTC.

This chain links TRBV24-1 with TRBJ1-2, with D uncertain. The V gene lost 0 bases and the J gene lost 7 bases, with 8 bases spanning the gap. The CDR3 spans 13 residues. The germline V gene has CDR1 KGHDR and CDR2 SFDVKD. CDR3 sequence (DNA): TGTGCCACCAGTGATTTGCCATTCGTTGGCTACACCTTC. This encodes CATSDLPFVGYTF.

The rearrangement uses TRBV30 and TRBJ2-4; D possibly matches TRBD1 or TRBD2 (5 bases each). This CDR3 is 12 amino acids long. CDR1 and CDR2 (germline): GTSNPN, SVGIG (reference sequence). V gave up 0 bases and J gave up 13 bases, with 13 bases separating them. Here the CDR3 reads CAWSVGHRDQYF. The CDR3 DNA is TGTGCCTGGAGTGTAGGGCACCGGGACCAGTACTTC.

The CDR3, as DNA: TGTGCCAGCAGCTTAGCCGGGGGCGTTTATGGCTACACCTTC. Protein sequence: CASSLAGGVYGYTF. The V gene is TRBV7-9, the J gene TRBJ1-2; D possibly corresponds to TRBD1 (6 bases). Germline V gene data show CDR1 as SEHNR and CDR2 as FQNEAQ (reference sequence). The CDR3 spans 14 residues. V was clipped by 0 bases and J by 5 bases, with 10 bases between them.

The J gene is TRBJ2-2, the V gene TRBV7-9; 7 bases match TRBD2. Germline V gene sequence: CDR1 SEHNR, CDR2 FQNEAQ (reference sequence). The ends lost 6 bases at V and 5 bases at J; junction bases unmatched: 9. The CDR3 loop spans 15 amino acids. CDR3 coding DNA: TGTGCCAGCAGACCGAGCGGGGACTTTACCGGGGAGCTGTTTTTT. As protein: CASRPSGDFTGELFF.

The CDR3 loop is CSARTSGGVEDEQFF. The CDR3 nucleotides read TGCAGCGCTAGGACTAGCGGGGGCGTCGAGGATGAGCAGTTCTTC. The chain links TRBV29-1 to TRBJ2-1; 13 bases line up with TRBD2. V lost 7 bases to trimming and J lost 8 bases; unmatched junction nucleotides: 11. This CDR3 region has 15 residues. Looked up from germline, CDR1 is SQVTM and CDR2 is ANQGSEA.

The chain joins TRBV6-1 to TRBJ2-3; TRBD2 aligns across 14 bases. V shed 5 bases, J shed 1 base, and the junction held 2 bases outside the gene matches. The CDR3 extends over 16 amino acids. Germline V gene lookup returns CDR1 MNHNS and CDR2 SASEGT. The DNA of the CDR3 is TGTGCCAGCAGTCTGGGACTAGCGGGGGGCACAGATACGCAGTATTTT. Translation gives CASSLGLAGGTDTQYF.

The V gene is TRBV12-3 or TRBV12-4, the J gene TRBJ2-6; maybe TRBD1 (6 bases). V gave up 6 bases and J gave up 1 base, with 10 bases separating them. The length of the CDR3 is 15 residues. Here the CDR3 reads CASRNQGSGANVLTF. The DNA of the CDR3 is TGTGCCAGCAGAAACCAGGGGTCTGGGGCCAACGTCCTGACTTTC.

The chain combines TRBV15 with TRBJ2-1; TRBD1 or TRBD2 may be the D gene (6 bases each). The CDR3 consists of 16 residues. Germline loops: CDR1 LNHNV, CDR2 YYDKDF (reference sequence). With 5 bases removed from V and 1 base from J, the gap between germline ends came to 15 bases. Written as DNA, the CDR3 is TGTGCCACCAGCTCCCCGGGGGCCTCATCCTACAATGAGCAGTTCTTC. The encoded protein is CATSSPGASSYNEQFF.

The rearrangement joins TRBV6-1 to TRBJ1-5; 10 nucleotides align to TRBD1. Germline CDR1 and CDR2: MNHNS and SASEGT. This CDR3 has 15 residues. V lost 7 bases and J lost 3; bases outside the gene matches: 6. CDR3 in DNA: TGTGCCAGCAATCCGGGACAGGGGAACAATCAGCCCCAGCATTTT. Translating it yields CASNPGQGNNQPQHF.

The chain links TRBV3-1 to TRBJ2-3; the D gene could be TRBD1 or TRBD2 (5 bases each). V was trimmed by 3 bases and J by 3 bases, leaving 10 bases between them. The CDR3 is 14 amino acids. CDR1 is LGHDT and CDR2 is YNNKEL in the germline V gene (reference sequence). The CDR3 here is CASSQGPRTDTQYF. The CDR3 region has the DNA TGTGCCAGCAGCCAGGGACCAAGAACAGATACGCAGTATTTT.

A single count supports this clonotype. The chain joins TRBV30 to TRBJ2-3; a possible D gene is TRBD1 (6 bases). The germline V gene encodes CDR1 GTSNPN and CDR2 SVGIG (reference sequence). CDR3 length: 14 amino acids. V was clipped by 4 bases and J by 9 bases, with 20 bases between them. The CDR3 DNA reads TGTGCCTGGAACCGGGACATCAAGAGCAACACGCAGTATTTT. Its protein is CAWNRDIKSNTQYF.

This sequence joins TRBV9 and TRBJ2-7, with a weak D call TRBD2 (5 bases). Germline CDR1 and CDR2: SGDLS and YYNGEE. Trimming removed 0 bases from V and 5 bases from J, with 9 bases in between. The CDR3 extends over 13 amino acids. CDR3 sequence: CASSVEEGDEQYF. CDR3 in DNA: TGTGCCAGCAGCGTAGAAGAGGGTGACGAGCAGTACTTC.

This CDR3 reads CASSQGPTSGETQYF. In DNA form, the CDR3 reads TGTGCCAGCAGCCAGGGCCCGACTAGCGGAGAGACCCAGTACTTC. The V and J genes are TRBV4-2 and TRBJ2-5; 9 positions match TRBD2. Unmatched junction bases numbered 6, after V lost 3 bases and J lost 4 bases. This CDR3 spans 15 amino acids. The germline V gene has CDR1 LGHNA and CDR2 YNFKEQ.